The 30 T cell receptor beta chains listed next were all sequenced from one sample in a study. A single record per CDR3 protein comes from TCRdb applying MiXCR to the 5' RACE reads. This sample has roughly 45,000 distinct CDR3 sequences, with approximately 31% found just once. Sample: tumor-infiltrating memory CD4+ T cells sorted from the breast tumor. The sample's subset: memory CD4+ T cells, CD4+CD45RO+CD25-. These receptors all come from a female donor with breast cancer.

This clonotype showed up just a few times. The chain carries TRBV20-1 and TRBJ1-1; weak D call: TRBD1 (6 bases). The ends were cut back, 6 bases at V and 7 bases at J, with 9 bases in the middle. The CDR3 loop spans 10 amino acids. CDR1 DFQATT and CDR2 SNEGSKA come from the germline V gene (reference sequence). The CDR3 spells CSARTDEAFF. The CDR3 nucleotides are TGCAGTGCACGGACAGATGAAGCTTTCTTT.

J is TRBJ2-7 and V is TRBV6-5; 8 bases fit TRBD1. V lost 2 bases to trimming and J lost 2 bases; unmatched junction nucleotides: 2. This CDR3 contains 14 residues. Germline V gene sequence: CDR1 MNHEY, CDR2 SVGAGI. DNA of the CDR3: TGTGCCAGCAGTTACACGGACAGGGCCTACGAGCAGTACTTC. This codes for CASSYTDRAYEQYF.

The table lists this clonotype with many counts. This chain's CDR3 is CASSEDLKLNEQFF. The CDR3 nucleotides are TGTGCCAGCAGCGAGGACCTAAAATTAAATGAGCAGTTCTTC. The J gene is TRBJ2-1, the V gene TRBV7-6; no definite D call. The V gene lost 5 bases and the J gene lost 7 bases, with 15 bases spanning the gap. CDR3 size: 14 residues. The V gene's germline CDR1 is SGHVS and CDR2 FNYEAQ. Full variable domain (missing parts from reference TRBV7-6 and TRBJ2-1): GAGVSQSPRYKVTKRGQDVALRCDPISGHVSLYWYRQALGQGPEFLTYFNYEAQQDKSGLPNDRFSAERPEGSISTLTIQRTEQRDSAMYRCASSEDLKLNEQFFGPGTRLTVL.

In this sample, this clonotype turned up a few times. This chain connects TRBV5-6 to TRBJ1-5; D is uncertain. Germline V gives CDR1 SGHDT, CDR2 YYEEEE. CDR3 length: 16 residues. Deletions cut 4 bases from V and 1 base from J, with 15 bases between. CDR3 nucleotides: TGTGCCAGCAGCGTCACGAGGACGGTGAGCAATCAGCCCCAGCATTTT. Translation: CASSVTRTVSNQPQHF.

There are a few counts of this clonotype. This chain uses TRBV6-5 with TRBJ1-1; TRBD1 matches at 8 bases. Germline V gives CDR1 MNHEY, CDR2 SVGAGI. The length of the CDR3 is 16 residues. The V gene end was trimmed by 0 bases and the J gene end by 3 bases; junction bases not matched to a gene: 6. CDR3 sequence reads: CASSYSIQGADTEAFF. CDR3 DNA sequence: TGTGCCAGCAGTTACTCGATTCAGGGGGCGGACACTGAAGCTTTCTTT.

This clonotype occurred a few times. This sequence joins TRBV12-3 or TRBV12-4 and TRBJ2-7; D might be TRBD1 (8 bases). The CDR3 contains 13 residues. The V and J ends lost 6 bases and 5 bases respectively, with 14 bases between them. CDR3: CASRPTGGDEQYF. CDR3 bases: TGTGCCAGCAGACCAACAGGGGGGGACGAGCAGTACTTC.

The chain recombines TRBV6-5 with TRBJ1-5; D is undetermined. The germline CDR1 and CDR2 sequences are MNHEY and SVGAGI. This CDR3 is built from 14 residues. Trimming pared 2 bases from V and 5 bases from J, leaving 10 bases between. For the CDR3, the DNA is TGTGCCAGCAGTTACGGACTAGAGGATCAGCCCCAGCATTTT. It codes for CASSYGLEDQPQHF.

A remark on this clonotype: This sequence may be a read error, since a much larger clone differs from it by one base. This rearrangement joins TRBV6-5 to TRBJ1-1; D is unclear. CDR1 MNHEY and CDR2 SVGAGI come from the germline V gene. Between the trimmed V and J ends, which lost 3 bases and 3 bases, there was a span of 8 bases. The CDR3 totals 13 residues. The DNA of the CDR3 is TGTGCCAGCAGTTATCGGGCGGACACTGAAGCTTTCTTT. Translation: CASSYRADTEAFF.

CDR3 protein: CSADRSGTGVLSAFF. The CDR3 bases are TGCAGTGCTGACCGTTCCGGGACAGGGGTTTTATCTGCTTTCTTT. The chain is built from TRBV20-1 and TRBJ1-1; 10 positions agree with TRBD1. The CDR3 covers 15 residues. V was clipped by 5 bases and J by 11 bases; unmatched bases: 17. Germline CDR1 DFQATT, CDR2 SNEGSKA (reference sequence).

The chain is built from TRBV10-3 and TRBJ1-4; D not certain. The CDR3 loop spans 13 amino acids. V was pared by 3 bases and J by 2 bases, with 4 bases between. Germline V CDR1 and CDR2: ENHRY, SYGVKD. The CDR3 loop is CAISEPTNEKLFF. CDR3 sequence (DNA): TGTGCCATCAGTGAACCCACTAATGAAAAACTGTTTTTT.

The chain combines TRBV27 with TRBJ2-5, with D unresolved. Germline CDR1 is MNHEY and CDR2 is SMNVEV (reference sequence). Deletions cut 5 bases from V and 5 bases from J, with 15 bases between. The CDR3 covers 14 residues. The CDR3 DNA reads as TGTGCCAGCAGTCGCAAAGGGTACATGGAGACCCAGTACTTC. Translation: CASSRKGYMETQYF.

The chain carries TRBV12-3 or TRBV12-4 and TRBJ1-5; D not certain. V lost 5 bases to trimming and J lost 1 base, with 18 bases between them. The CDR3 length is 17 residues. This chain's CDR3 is CASSTDEGVWSNQPQHF. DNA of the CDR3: TGTGCCAGCAGTACCGACGAAGGTGTGTGGAGCAATCAGCCCCAGCATTTT.

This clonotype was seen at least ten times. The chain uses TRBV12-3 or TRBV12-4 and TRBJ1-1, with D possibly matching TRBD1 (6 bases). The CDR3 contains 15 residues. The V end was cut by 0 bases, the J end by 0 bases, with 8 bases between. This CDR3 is CASSLAQGMNTEAFF. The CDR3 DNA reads TGTGCCAGCAGTTTAGCCCAGGGGATGAACACTGAAGCTTTCTTT.

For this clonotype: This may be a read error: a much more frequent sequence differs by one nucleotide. CDR3 coding DNA: TGCAGTGCTCTTGGAGGTAGGAGAACAGATACGCAGTATTTT. As protein: CSALGGRRTDTQYF. The chain is built from TRBV20-1 and TRBJ2-3; D possibly corresponds to TRBD2 (5 bases). The CDR3 consists of 14 residues. The V gene's germline CDR1 is DFQATT and CDR2 SNEGSKA (reference sequence). Trimming took 5 bases from V and 3 from J, leaving 15 bases between them.

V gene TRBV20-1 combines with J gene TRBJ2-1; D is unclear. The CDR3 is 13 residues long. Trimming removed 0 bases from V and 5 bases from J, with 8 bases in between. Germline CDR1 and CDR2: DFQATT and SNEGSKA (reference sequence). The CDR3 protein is CSAREGNDNEQFF. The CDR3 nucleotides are TGCAGTGCTAGAGAGGGGAATGACAATGAGCAGTTCTTC.

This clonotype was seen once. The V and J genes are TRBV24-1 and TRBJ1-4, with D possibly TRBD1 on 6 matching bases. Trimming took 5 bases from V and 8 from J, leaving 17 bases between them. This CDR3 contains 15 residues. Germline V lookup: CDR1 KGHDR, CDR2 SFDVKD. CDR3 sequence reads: CATSAGLGAEEKLFF. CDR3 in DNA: TGTGCCACCAGTGCTGGTTTGGGGGCAGAAGAAAAACTGTTTTTT.

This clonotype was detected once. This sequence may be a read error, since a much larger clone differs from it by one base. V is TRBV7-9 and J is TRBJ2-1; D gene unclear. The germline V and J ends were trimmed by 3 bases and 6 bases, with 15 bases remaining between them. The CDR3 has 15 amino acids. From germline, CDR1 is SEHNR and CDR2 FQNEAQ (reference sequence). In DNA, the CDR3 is TGTGCCAGCAGCTTTGTGTTGGGAAGACGCAATGAGCAGTTCTTC. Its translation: CASSFVLGRRNEQFF.

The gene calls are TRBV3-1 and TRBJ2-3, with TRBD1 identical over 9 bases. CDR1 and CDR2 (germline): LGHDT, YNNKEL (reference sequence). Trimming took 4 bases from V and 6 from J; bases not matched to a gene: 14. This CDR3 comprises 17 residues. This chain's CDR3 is CASSRTTGTGFLDTQYF. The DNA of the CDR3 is TGTGCCAGCAGCCGCACCACCGGGACAGGGTTCTTGGATACGCAGTATTTT.

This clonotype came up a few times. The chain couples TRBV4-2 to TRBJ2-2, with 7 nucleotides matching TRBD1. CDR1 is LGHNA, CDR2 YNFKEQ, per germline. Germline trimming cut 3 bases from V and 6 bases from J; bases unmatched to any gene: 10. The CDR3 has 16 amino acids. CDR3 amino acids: CASSQDGQVRAGELFF. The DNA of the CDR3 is TGTGCCAGCAGCCAGGACGGACAGGTCAGGGCCGGGGAGCTGTTTTTT.

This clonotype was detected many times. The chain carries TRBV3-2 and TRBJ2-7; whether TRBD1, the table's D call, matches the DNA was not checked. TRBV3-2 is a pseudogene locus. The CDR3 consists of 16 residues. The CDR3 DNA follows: TGTGCCAGCAGCCAAGATCTTCAGGGGGGCGGATACGAGCAGTACTTC. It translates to CASSQDLQGGGYEQYF.

CDR3 bases: TGTGCCAGCAGCCATCCACAGGGATACGAGCAGTACTTC. The encoded protein is CASSHPQGYEQYF. This chain connects TRBV4-2 to TRBJ2-7, with a weak D call TRBD1 (6 bases). V was clipped by 3 bases and J by 4 bases, with 10 bases between them. This CDR3 has 13 residues. The V gene's germline CDR1 is LGHNA and CDR2 YNFKEQ.

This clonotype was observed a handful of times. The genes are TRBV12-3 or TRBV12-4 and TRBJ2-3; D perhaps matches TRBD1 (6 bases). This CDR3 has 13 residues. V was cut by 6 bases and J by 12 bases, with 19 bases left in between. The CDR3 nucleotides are TGTGCCAGCAGCCCCGGAGCGACAGGTTTCCAGTATTTT. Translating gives CASSPGATGFQYF.

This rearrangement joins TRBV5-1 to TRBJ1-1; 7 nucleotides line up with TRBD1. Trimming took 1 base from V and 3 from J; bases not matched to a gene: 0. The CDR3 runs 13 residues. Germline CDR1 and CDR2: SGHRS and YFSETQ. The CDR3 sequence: CASSLTGDTEAFF. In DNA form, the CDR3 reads TGCGCCAGCAGCTTGACAGGGGACACTGAAGCTTTCTTT.

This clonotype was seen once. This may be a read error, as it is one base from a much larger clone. Here the CDR3 reads CASGSGTPRANYGYTF. CDR3 nucleotide sequence: TGTGCCAGCGGCAGTGGGACGCCAAGAGCTAACTATGGCTACACCTTC. V and J are TRBV7-9 and TRBJ1-2, with D possibly being TRBD1 (5 bases). The CDR3 is 16 residues long. V was trimmed by 8 bases and J by 0 bases, leaving 19 bases between them. CDR1 and CDR2 from the germline V gene are SEHNR and FQNEAQ (reference sequence).

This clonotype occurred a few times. The CDR3 nucleotides are TGCAGTGCCCGGGACAGCAACACCGTCACCTACGAGCAGTACTTC. As protein: CSARDSNTVTYEQYF. The chain employs TRBV20-1 and TRBJ2-7; TRBD1 matches 7 bases. Trimming cost V 6 bases and J 2 bases; bases outside gene matches: 13. The CDR3 length is 15 residues. Germline-derived CDR1 and CDR2 are DFQATT and SNEGSKA (reference sequence).

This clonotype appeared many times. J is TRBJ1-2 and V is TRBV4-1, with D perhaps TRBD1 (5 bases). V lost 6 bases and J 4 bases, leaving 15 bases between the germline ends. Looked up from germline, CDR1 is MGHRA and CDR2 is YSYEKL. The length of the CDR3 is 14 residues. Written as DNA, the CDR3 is TGCGCCAGCAGTCAACCCGACAGCGCCTATGGCTACACCTTC. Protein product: CASSQPDSAYGYTF.

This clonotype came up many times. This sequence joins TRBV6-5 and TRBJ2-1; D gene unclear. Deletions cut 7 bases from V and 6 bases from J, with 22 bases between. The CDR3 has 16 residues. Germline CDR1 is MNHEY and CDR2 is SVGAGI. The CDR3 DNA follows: TGTGCCAGCAAGCCGTTGGCGGCCGATTGGGGCAATGAGCAGTTCTTC. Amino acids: CASKPLAADWGNEQFF.

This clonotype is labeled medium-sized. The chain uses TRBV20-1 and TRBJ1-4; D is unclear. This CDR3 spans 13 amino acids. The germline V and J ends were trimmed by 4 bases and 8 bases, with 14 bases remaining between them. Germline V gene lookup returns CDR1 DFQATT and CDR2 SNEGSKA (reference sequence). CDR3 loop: CSANVRREEKLFF. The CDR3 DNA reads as TGCAGTGCTAATGTCCGGAGAGAGGAAAAACTGTTTTTT.

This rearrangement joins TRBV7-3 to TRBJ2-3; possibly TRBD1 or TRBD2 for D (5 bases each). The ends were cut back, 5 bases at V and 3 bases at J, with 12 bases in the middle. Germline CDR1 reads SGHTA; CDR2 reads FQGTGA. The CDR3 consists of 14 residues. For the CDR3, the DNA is TGTGCCAGCAGCACCGGGGCTCCGACAGATACGCAGTATTTT. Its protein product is CASSTGAPTDTQYF.

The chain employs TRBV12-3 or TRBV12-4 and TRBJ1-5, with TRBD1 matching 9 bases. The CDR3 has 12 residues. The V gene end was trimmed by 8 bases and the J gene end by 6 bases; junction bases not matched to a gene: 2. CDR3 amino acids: CASGTGSQPQHF. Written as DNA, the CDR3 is TGTGCCAGCGGGACAGGGAGTCAGCCCCAGCATTTT.